The sequence of this T cell receptor (beta chain) was determined in a study of cytomegalovirus exposure and HLA in healthy donors (TCRdb year 2017). Background on the whole study: An earlier analysis of roughly 610 of the donors reported 276 Gb of sequence data and 117 million unique TCR beta sequences obtained from about 170 million T cells. Roughly 320 gigabases of sequencing data and 70 million to 100 million unique TCR sequences made up an early release that covered nearly 650 HLA-typed donors. The genetic ancestry cluster associated with self-reported Caucasian donors included 81% of the roughly 400 genotyped donors. The study was designed to test whether signatures of past pathogen exposure could be identified by cataloging public T cell receptors. Using immunosequencing, the study profiled T cell repertoires from 666 subjects and related those repertoires to cytomegalovirus serostatus. Along with the approximately 700-subject first cohort, a separate validation cohort of over 90 different subjects was used. To predict cytomegalovirus infection status, the study brought together high-throughput TCR immunosequencing, statistical association of individual TCRs with disease status, and machine learning. In a later analysis, previously published TCR beta repertoires from hundreds of donors were re-analyzed and high-resolution HLA genotyping was added so that TCR occurrence patterns could be studied. In the later analysis, no new phenotypic data were used to find candidate immune exposures; instead, reliance was placed on TCR beta sequences and their occurrence across donors. To decide whether each TCR beta V gene segment behaved as functional or pseudogenic, an earlier analysis of approximately 590 of the donors relied on high-throughput TCR beta sequencing. Donor age, sex, ethnicity and CMV serostatus were compiled alongside the repertoire data. A later genetic analysis used genome-wide SNP genotypes for about 60% of the roughly 700 donors, treating that subset as a discovery cohort. Every repertoire in the discovery cohort had been generated on one and the same sequencing platform. HLA typing included class I and class II loci at four-digit resolution. The number of donors typed differed by locus, with roughly 620-640 for A, B, C, DRB1 and DQB1, approximately 500 for DQA1, approximately 580 for DPA1, and 400 to 490 for DPB1. Because of strong linkage in the cohort, roughly five DR-DQ haplotypes were treated as single units for association and clustering. Among under 450 genotyped donors of the cohort, an average of roughly 240,000 unique TCR beta nucleotide sequences were sequenced per donor, about a sixth of them non-productive.

The cohort consisted of approximately 670 healthy bone marrow donors. At the time of sampling, every cohort member was nominally healthy, though immune exposures that went unrecorded were likely present. The donor was CMV seronegative and belonged to the group of more than 300 seronegative cohort members. A peripheral blood sample was collected from each donor, and TCR beta sequencing was performed on peripheral blood mononuclear cells. Genomic DNA was extracted from the blood cell samples with the Qiagen DNeasy Blood Extraction Kit. A few counts support this clone. The antigen this receptor binds is unknown. No quality values exist for individual bases; no much larger clone is one base distant. The CDR3, from cysteine to phenylalanine, totals 15 residues. Just CDR3 DNA is preserved here, 45 bases in frame from base 1. In the germline V gene (reference sequence), CDR1 corresponds to LNHDA and CDR2 to SQIVND. V gives up 5 bases and J gives up 2 bases, and the segment between their germline ends measures 13 bases.

What the work shows at the level of the full study, not this receptor alone: CMV serostatus was the only immune exposure information available for the cohort. The study gave a list of around 170 TCR beta chains associated with cytomegalovirus. In a later analysis, the rate of TCR association differed among HLA loci, with DRB1 alleles having the most associated TCRs and HLA-C alleles having the fewest. In a later genetic analysis, a missense DCLRE1C variant was associated with V-gene and J-gene trimming of TCR beta chains, and the association was replicated in an independent cohort. The authors suggested that the approach could potentially be generalized to other disease states and immunological phenotypes. A further reported finding was that TCR beta sequences accurately predicted the HLA-A and HLA-B alleles for most subjects in the first cohort. Linkage disequilibrium might explain the correlated functional status among segregating V segments, but an unknown experimental factor could not be ruled out. A few of the identified cytomegalovirus-associated TCR beta chains were confirmed in vitro to be specific for cytomegalovirus antigens. At a false discovery rate of 0.05, a later analysis linked under 20,000 TCR beta sequences to specific HLA alleles. In an earlier analysis of 500 to 650 of the donors, most TCR beta V segments appeared in productive rearrangements about 87% or about 30% of the time, broadly matching IMGT annotations. Because HLA typing was missing for some donors at each locus, association tests included only the typed subset. When HLA alleles, especially DR and DQ, strongly co-occurred, attributing TCR associations to individual alleles was difficult. In a later analysis, HLA-associated TCR beta chains were found to be more clonally expanded and to have lower generation probabilities than equally common non-associated chains. Only TCR beta chains were sequenced in this cohort, and the absence of alpha or paired-chain data limited detectable features. A later analysis reported that several top co-occurrence clusters appeared linked to parvovirus B19, influenza, CMV and Epstein-Barr virus. Some IMGT-functional V segments, including TRBV6-2 and TRBV6-3, could not be distinguished by the 87-base-pair reads and were therefore excluded. Sequencing depth was assumed to be roughly uniform across donors in the presence/absence analyses, though that assumption may not hold. A later genetic analysis reported fewer N-insertions in productive TCRs among donors in an Asian-associated ancestry cluster than the roughly 700-donor mean. A group of highly shared sequence variants was considered likely to be a technical artifact of the sequencing pipeline. The classifier was reported to diagnose cytomegalovirus status with high specificity and sensitivity in both the original cohort and the validation cohort. According to a later analysis, most CMV-associated TCR beta chains appeared to be HLA-restricted, and the HLA associations seemed to be driven largely by CMV exposure. Seventeen rarely observed V segments, including chromosome 9 orphons, were excluded from the earlier analysis of several hundred of the donors because counts were too low. Most TCR sequences were seen in very few donors, while some public TCRs were found in many individuals.

Libraries were built with the immunoSEQ multiplex PCR assay. The multiplex PCR relied on a mix of 60 forward primers for TCR Vbeta segments and 13 reverse primers for TCR Jbeta segments. A multiplex PCR assay on genomic DNA amplified the CDR3 region of rearranged TCR beta genes. The Illumina HiSeq System was used to sequence the amplified TCR beta libraries as 87-base-pair reads. The authors processed their data as follows. A later analysis counted around 72 million unique TCR beta chains across the 650 to 800 repertoires, and around 12 million of these chains were shared by at least two donors. To remove PCR and sequencing errors, raw reads were error-corrected and collapsed into unique sequences using a nearest-neighbor algorithm that merged closely related sequences. CDR3 sequences were aligned to IMGT reference sequences to assign V, D and J gene segments. For a sequence to be retained, a match of at least six nucleotides to both a V gene segment and a J gene segment was required. A rearrangement was called productive if the CDR3 had no stop codons and remained in frame with V and J, and every other rearrangement was called non-productive. CDR3 was defined by IMGT convention, running from the second conserved V-encoded cysteine to the conserved J-encoded phenylalanine. In an earlier analysis of roughly 580 of the donors, sequences lacking an unambiguous match to a single V gene segment were excluded. An earlier analysis of fewer than 750 of the donors called V segments functional above 56.7% productive rearrangements and segregating when the between-donor standard deviation exceeded 5%. To diagnose cytomegalovirus status from the catalog of TCR beta chain sequences, a statistical classification framework was built. A later analysis assigned V and J genes by comparing TCR nucleotide sequences with IMGT/GENE-DB human TR gene sequences. Using the TCRdist pipeline, a later analysis assigned CDR3 sequences along with most-parsimonious VDJ recombination scenarios. A later analysis defined each TCR beta chain by its CDR3 amino acid sequence plus V-gene family, and excluded reads lacking a unique V-gene family. As a way to deal with suspected cross-contamination and a sequencing artifact, a later analysis dropped over 550 nucleotide sequences that were highly shared and had low generation probability. For each public chain, a later analysis derived a clonal expansion index from normalized ranks of inferred template counts within each repertoire. Generation probabilities in a later analysis came from a VDJ recombination model fitted to out-of-frame rearrangements, and those results were checked against IGoR. In a later analysis, TCR-TCR, TCR-HLA and TCR-CMV co-occurrence was scored with hypergeometric tests, and a repertoire-size bias correction was applied to TCR pairs. False discovery rates were estimated in a later analysis by permuting HLA or CMV assignments 20 times. In a later analysis, co-occurring TCRs were grouped with DBSCAN, and TCRdist sequence similarity was added when clustering was performed within HLA-allele-positive subsets. Repertoires with fewer than 30,000 or more than 120,000 public chains, plus five repertoires with anomalous nucleotide sharing, were excluded from co-occurrence clustering. TCRdb took over this immuneACCESS table, retaining in-frame rearrangements with V and J assigned. Such tables are incomplete; in checked studies, under half of the missing clones stem from an unresolved V gene, and the remainder is unexplained. V, J and clone size are those of that table, while D and trimming were read from the DNA. Here the sample has about 200,000 clones; more than 65% occur a single time. The biggest ten clones account for 1.5% to 2% of the sample.

The sample was PBMCs. This TCR was sampled from a woman younger than 45 in good health and CMV-seronegative. The sequence links TRBV19 to TRBJ1-5; matching of 5 bases hints at TRBD1 as the D gene. The CDR3 protein sequence reads: CASSSTGLGNQPQHF. The DNA sequence is TGTGCCAGTAGTTCCACAGGCTTGGGCAATCAGCCCCAGCATTTT.